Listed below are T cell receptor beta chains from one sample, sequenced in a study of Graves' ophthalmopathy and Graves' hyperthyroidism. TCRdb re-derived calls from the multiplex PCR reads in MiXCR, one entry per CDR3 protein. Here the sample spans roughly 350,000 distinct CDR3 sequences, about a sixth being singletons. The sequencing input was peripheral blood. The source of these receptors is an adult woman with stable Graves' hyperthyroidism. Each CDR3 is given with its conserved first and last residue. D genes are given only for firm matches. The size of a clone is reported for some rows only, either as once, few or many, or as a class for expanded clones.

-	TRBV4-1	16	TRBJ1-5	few	CASSQGRGKNFGPQHF	TGCGCCAGCAGCCAAGGCCGGGGTAAAAACTTTGGGCCCCAGCATTTT
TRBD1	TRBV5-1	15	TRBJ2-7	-	CASSLKWGQGREQYF	TGCGCCAGCAGCTTGAAGTGGGGACAGGGGAGGGAGCAGTACTTC
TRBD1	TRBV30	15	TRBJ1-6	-	CAWSLTTGYNSPLHF	TGTGCCTGGAGTTTAACGACAGGGTATAATTCACCCCTCCACTTT
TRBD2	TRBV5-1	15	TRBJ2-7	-	CASSLGTSKSYEQYF	TGCGCCAGCAGCCTCGGGACTAGCAAAAGCTACGAGCAGTACTTC
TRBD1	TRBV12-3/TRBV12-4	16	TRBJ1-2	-	CASSGGDRAGLVGYTF	TGTGCCAGCAGTGGGGGGGACAGAGCAGGTTTAGTTGGCTACACCTTC
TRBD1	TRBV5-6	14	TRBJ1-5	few	CASSLGTGAAPQHF	TGTGCCAGCAGCTTGGGGACAGGGGCCGCTCCCCAGCATTTT
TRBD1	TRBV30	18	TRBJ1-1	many	CAWSRFRRDRGPNTEAFF	TGTGCCTGGAGTCGGTTTCGCCGGGACAGGGGGCCGAACACTGAAGCTTTCTTT
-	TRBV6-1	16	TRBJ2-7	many	CASSRDSTRFSYEQYF	TGTGCCAGCAGTAGGGACTCGACCCGATTCTCCTACGAGCAGTACTTC
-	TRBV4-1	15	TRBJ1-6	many	CASSHIQTGGSPLHF	TGCGCCAGCAGCCACATTCAAACTGGGGGTTCACCCCTCCACTTT
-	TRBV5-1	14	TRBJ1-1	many	CASSLGQWNTEAFF	TGCGCCAGCAGCTTGGGTCAGTGGAACACTGAAGCTTTCTTT
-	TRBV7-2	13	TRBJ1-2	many	CASSLIDNYGYTF	TGTGCCAGCAGCTTAATAGATAACTATGGCTACACCTTC
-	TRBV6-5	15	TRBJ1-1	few	CASQFPGLGAPEAFF	TGTGCCAGCCAGTTCCCGGGACTAGGGGCACCTGAAGCTTTCTTT
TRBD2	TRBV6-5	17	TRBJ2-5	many	CASSPTSGRPLGETQYF	TGTGCCAGCAGCCCTACTAGCGGGAGACCCTTAGGGGAGACCCAGTACTTC
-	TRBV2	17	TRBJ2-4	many	CASNLLLGRRDKNIQYF	TGTGCCAGCAATCTCTTACTAGGACGAAGGGACAAAAACATTCAGTACTTC
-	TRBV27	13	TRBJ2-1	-	CASSVGLHNEQFF	TGTGCCAGCAGTGTGGGACTCCACAATGAGCAGTTCTTC
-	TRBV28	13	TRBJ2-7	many	CASSVPGAGEQYF	TGTGCCAGCAGCGTGCCGGGGGCTGGCGAGCAGTACTTC
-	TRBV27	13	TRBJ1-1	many	CASTPRGARSAFF	TGTGCCAGCACTCCCCGGGGGGCCAGGTCTGCTTTCTTT
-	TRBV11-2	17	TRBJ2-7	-	CASSLDGQTYEFYEQYF	TGTGCCAGCAGCTTAGACGGACAGACCTATGAATTCTACGAGCAGTACTTC
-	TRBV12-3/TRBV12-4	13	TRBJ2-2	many	CASRLTQSGELFF	TGTGCCAGCAGGCTGACACAGTCCGGGGAGCTGTTTTTT
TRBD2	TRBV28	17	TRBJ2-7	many	CASSLERLAGNSYEQYF	TGTGCCAGCAGTTTAGAAAGACTAGCGGGTAACTCCTACGAGCAGTACTTC
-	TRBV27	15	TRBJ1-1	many	CASSLSSGANTEAFF	TGTGCCAGCAGTTTATCTTCGGGGGCGAACACTGAAGCTTTCTTT
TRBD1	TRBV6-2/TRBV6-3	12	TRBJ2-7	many	CASRETGYEQYF	TGTGCCAGCAGAGAGACAGGGTACGAGCAGTACTTC
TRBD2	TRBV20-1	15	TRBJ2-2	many	CSAGLAGGNTGELFF	TGCAGTGCTGGACTAGCGGGAGGGAACACCGGGGAGCTGTTTTTT
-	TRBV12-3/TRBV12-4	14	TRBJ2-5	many	CASSWRDSKETQYF	TGTGCCAGCAGTTGGCGGGACAGTAAAGAGACCCAGTACTTC
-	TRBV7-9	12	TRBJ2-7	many	CATRERSYEQYF	TGTGCCACCCGTGAGCGTAGCTACGAGCAGTACTTC
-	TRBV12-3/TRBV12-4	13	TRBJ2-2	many	CASSLRTTGELFF	TGCGCCAGCAGTTTAAGGACAACCGGGGAGCTGTTTTTT
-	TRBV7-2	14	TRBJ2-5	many	CASSPLTVGETQYF	TGTGCCAGCAGCCCCCTGACGGTGGGGGAGACCCAGTACTTC
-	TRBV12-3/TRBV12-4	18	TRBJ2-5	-	CASSGARAVVGMRETQYF	TGTGCCAGCAGTGGTGCGAGGGCGGTAGTAGGTATGCGAGAGACCCAGTACTTC
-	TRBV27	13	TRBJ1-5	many	CASSLVMSQPQHF	TGTGCCAGCAGTTTGGTTATGAGTCAGCCCCAGCATTTT
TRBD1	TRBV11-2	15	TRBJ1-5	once	CASSFRDRDNQPQHF	TGTGCCAGCAGCTTTCGGGACAGGGACAATCAGCCCCAGCATTTT
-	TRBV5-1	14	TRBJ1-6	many	CASSLARRDSPLHF	TGCGCCAGCAGCTTGGCTCGGCGAGATTCACCCCTCCACTTT